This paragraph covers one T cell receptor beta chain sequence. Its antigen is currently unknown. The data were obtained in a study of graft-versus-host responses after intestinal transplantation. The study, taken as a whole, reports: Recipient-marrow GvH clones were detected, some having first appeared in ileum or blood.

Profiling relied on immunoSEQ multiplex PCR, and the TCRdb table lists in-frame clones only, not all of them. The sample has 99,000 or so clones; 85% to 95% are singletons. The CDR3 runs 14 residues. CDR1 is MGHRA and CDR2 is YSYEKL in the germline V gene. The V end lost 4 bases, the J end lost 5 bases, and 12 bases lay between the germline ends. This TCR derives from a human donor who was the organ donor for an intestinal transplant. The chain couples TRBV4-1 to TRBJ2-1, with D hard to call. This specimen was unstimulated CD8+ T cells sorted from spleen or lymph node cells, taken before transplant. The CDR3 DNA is TGCGCCAGCAGCCGAATGCGGAGCCACAATGAGCAGTTCTTC. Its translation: CASSRMRSHNEQFF.